The clone carrying this T cell receptor (beta chain) was seen once. Original processing notes: Researchers report that nucleated cell counts were estimated from reference gene primer amplification. Generated by immunoSEQ multiplex PCR, the TCRdb table keeps only in-frame clones and is missing some. Clonal size and the V and J genes are those of that table, whereas D and trimming came from the DNA. The table shows some 66,000 clones, with 91% occurring only once. This specimen belongs to a study of blood T cell repertoires in COVID-19. The wider study: COVID-19 samples collected from the United States, Italy and Spain covered acute and convalescent phases. PBMCs, B-cell-depleted T cells, or T cells provided the cDNA or gDNA that made up the material.

The germline V gene has CDR1 MDHEN and CDR2 SYDVKM. This CDR3 has 13 residues. The V segment lost 8 bases and the J segment 2 bases; nucleotides outside the gene matches: 5. Sequenced input: peripheral blood. The chain links TRBV28 to TRBJ2-7, with TRBD1 identical over 8 bases. The clonotype was recovered from a human donor in a cohort sampled during active COVID-19. In DNA form, the CDR3 reads TGTGCCAGCTTCCCAGGGGGCACCTACGAGCAGTACTTC. Translated, it gives CASFPGGTYEQYF.